Listed here is a single T cell receptor (beta chain). The antigen remains undetermined. The data were obtained in a study of cytomegalovirus exposure and HLA in healthy donors. Overall study findings and caveats: That first-cohort TCR clusters tended to co-occur in the 130 or so validation repertoires was found in a later analysis.

Using immunoSEQ multiplex PCR, the repertoire was profiled, and TCRdb retains in-frame clones only, with some absent. The sample gives 230,000 or so clones, almost 90% of which show up once; about 3% is in the top ten. From the roughly 120-subject validation cohort, which was separate from the roughly 670-subject first cohort, the donors were drawn. Sequenced sample: PBMCs. This sequence was found in a young woman in good health and CMV-seronegative.

The CDR3 bases are TGTGCCAGTAGTATGGAGGCTAGCGGGAGCGTCGGGGAGCTGTTTTTT. Translated, it gives CASSMEASGSVGELFF. The chain couples TRBV19 to TRBJ2-2, with TRBD2 matching 10 bases. The CDR3 covers 16 residues. With V trimmed by 3 bases and J by 7 bases, 8 bases remained unmatched. The germline gives CDR1 LNHDA, CDR2 SQIVND (reference sequence).